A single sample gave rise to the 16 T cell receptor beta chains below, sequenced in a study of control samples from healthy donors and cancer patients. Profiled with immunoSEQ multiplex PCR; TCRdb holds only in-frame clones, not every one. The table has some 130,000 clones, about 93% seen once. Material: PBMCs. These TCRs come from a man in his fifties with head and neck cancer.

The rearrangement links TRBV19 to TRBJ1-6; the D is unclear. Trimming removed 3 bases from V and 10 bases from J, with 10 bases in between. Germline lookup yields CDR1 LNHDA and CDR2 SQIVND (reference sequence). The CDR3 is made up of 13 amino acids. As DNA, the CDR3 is TGTGCCAGTAGTATCGCGGTGCGGTCACCCCTCCACTTT. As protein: CASSIAVRSPLHF.

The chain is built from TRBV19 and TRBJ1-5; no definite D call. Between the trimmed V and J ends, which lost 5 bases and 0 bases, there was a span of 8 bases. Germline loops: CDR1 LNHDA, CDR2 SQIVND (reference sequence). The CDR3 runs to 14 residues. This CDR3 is CASSRGFSNQPQHF. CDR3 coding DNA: TGTGCCAGTAGTCGAGGTTTTAGCAATCAGCCCCAGCATTTT.

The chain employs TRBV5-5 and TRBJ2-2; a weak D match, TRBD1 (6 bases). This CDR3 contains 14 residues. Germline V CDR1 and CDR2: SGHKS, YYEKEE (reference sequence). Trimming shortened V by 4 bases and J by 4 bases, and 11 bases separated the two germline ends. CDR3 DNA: TGTGCCAGCAGCCCTGGACAGTTCACCGGGGAGCTGTTTTTT. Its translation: CASSPGQFTGELFF.

This CDR3 is CASRPDRGTNYGYTF. CDR3 sequence (DNA): TGTGCCAGCAGGCCTGACAGGGGGACCAACTATGGCTACACCTTC. The chain recombines TRBV6-5 with TRBJ1-2; TRBD1 agrees at 9 bases. V shed 6 bases, J shed 2 bases, and the junction held 7 bases outside the gene matches. Germline V gene lookup returns CDR1 MNHEY and CDR2 SVGAGI. The CDR3 is made up of 15 amino acids.

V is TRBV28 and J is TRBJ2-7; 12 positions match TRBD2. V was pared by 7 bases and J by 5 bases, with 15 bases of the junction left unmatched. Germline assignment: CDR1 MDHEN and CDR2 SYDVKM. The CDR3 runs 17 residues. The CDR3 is CASIRSLGLAGGHEQYF. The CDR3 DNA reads TGTGCCAGCATCAGAAGTTTGGGGCTAGCGGGGGGGCACGAGCAGTACTTC.

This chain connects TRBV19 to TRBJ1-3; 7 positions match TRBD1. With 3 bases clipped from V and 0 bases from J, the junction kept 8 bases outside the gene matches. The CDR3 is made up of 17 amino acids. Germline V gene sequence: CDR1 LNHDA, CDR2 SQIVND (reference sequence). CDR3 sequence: CASSMQGQRPSGNTIYF. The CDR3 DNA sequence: TGTGCCAGTAGTATGCAGGGACAGCGGCCCTCTGGAAACACCATATATTTT.

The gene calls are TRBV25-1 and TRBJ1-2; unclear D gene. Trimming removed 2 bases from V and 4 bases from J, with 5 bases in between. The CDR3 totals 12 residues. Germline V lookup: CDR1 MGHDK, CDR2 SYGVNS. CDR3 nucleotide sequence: TGTGCCAGCAGTGAAGGGGTCTATGGCTACACCTTC. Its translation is CASSEGVYGYTF.

CDR3 in amino acids: CASSSHTDTQYF. In DNA form, the CDR3 reads TGCGCCAGCAGCTCACACACAGATACGCAGTATTTT. The chain employs TRBV5-1 and TRBJ2-3; D gene ambiguous. V lost 3 bases, J lost 2 bases, and 4 bases lay in between. Germline values: CDR1 SGHRS, CDR2 YFSETQ. This CDR3 spans 12 amino acids.

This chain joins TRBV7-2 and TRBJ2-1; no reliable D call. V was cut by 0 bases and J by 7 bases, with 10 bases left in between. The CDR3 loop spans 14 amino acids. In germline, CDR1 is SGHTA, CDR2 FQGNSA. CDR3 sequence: CASSLAHSTNEQFF. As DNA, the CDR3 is TGTGCCAGCAGCTTAGCGCACTCCACGAATGAGCAGTTCTTC.

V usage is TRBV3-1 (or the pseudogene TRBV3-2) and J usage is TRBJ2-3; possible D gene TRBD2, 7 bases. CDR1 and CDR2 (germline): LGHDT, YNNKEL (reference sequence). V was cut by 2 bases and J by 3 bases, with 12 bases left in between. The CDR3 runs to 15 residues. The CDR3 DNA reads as TGTGCCAGCAGCCAACCGGGGAGGGGGACAGATACGCAGTATTTT. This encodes CASSQPGRGTDTQYF.

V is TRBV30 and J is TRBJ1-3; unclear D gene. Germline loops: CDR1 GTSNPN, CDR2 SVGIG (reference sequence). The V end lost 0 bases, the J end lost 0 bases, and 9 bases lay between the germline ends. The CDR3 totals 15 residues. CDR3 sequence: CAWSVRPLSGNTIYF. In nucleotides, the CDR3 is TGTGCCTGGAGTGTTCGGCCGCTCTCTGGAAACACCATATATTTT.

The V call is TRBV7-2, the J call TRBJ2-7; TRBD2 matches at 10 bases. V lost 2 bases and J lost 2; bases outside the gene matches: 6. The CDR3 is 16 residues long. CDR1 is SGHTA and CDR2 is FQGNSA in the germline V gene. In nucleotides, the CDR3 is TGTGCCAGCAGCTTAAGGGCTAGCGGGGGTGCCTACGAGCAGTACTTC. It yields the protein CASSLRASGGAYEQYF.

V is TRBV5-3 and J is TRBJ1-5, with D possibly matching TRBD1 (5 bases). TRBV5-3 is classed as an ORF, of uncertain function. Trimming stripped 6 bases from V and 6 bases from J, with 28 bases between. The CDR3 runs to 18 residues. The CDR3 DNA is TGTGCCAGAAAGAAGTCGGCCAGGGCCAAGTACACAGGTCAGCCCCAGCATTTT. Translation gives CARKKSARAKYTGQPQHF.

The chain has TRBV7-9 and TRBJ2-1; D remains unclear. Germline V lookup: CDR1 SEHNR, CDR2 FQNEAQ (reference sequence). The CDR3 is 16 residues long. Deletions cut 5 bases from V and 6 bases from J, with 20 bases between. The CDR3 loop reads CASSRSMGFTSNEQFF. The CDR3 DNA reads TGTGCCAGCAGCCGATCGATGGGGTTCACCTCCAATGAGCAGTTCTTC.

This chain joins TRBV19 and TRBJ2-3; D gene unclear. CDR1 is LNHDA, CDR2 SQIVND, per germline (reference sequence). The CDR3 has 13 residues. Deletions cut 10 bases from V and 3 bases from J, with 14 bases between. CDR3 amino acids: CAIKGQATDTQYF. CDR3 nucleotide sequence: TGTGCCATAAAGGGCCAGGCGACAGATACGCAGTATTTT.

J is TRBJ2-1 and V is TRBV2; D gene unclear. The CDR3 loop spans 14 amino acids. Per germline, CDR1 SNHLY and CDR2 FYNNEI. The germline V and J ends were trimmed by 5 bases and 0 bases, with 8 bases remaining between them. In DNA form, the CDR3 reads TGTGCCAGCAGTAGGGTTAGCTCCTACAATGAGCAGTTCTTC. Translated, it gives CASSRVSSYNEQFF.